This TCR beta chain emerged from a study of molecular identifiers for immune sequencing clone quantification. The table lists this clonotype with a few counts. TCRdb re-called the PCR reads through MiXCR, storing one row per CDR3 protein. The table has some 320,000 distinct CDR3 sequences, roughly 23% seen once. CDR3 length equals 16 residues. Trimming removed 0 bases from V and 0 bases from J, with 12 bases in between. Germline assignment: CDR1 DFQATT and CDR2 SNEGSKA (reference sequence). This clonotype was sampled from a human donor in good health. Some libraries in this study had Jurkat cell RNA spiked in. The sample was naive CD8+ T cells from blood, with Jurkat cell RNA spiked in. Subset: FACS-sorted CD8+CD4-CCR7+CD45RA+ naive T cells. The V gene is TRBV20-1, the J gene TRBJ2-1, with a weak D call TRBD2 (5 bases). The CDR3 DNA is TGCAGTGCTAGAGATGGGGAGCGGAGCTCCTACAATGAGCAGTTCTTC. This gives the protein CSARDGERSSYNEQFF.